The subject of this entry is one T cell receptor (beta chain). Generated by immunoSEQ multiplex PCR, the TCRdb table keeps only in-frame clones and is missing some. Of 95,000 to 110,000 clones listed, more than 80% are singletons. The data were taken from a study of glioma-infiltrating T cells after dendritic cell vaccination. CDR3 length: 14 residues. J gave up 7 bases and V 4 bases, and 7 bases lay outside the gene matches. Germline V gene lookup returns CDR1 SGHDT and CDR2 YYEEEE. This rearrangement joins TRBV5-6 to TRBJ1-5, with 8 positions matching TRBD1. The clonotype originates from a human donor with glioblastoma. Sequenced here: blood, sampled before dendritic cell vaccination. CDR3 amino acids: CASSRDRGKQPQHF. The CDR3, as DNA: TGTGCCAGCAGCCGCGACAGGGGAAAGCAGCCCCAGCATTTT.